These 16 T cell receptor beta chains were sequenced from one sample in a study of T cell repertoires in cytomegalovirus infection. TCRdb itself ran the reads through MiXCR, one entry per CDR3 protein. Among 350,000 to 550,000 distinct CDR3 sequences listed, 31% were seen once. Sequencing used PBMCs. All receptors come from a human donor in good health (CMV status not recorded). Some clones in this sample may be carry-over from other donors' samples.

This clonotype was seen a handful of times. V gene TRBV19 combines with J gene TRBJ1-5, with D unclear. Trimming removed 2 bases at V and 4 bases at J, with 6 bases between. The CDR3 length is 13 residues. CDR1 and CDR2 (germline): LNHDA, SQIVND (reference sequence). The chain's CDR3 is CASSINLNQPQHF. CDR3 nucleotide sequence: TGTGCCAGTAGTATAAACCTGAATCAGCCCCAGCATTTT.

The V and J genes are TRBV7-6 and TRBJ1-1; D is undetermined. Germline-derived CDR1 and CDR2 are SGHVS and FNYEAQ. This CDR3 is 13 amino acids long. V lost 3 bases to trimming and J lost 4 bases, with 9 bases between them. CDR3 region: CASSFRTGTEAFF. The DNA for the CDR3 is TGTGCCAGCAGCTTTAGGACGGGCACTGAAGCTTTCTTT.

This chain uses TRBV7-2 with TRBJ1-2; D may be TRBD1 (5 bases). CDR1 and CDR2 (germline): SGHTA, FQGNSA. This CDR3 is 14 amino acids long. V lost 5 bases, J lost 6 bases, and 16 bases lay in between. Here the CDR3 reads CASSTQPGGHGYTF. The CDR3 DNA sequence: TGTGCCAGCAGCACCCAACCGGGGGGTCATGGCTACACCTTC. Supplemented by reference TRBV7-2 and TRBJ1-2, the full variable domain reads GAGVSQSPSNKVTEKGKDVELRCDPISGHTALYWYRQSLGQGLEFLIYFQGNSAPDKSGLPSDRFSAERTGGSVSTLTIQRTQQEDSAVYLCASSTQPGGHGYTFGSGTRLTVV.

This sequence joins TRBV6-1 and TRBJ2-3; 10 positions agree with TRBD2. Germline-derived CDR1 and CDR2 are MNHNS and SASEGT. V lost 7 bases, J lost 1 base, and 8 bases stayed unmatched. The CDR3 covers 16 residues. The CDR3 is CASNRGLAVGTDTQYF. In DNA, the CDR3 is TGTGCCAGCAACCGCGGACTAGCGGTTGGCACAGATACGCAGTATTTT.

This clonotype came up many times. This sequence joins TRBV7-9 and TRBJ2-3; 7 nucleotides agree with TRBD1. The germline CDR1 and CDR2 sequences are SEHNR and FQNEAQ (reference sequence). The CDR3 is 16 residues long. J was trimmed by 2 bases and V by 4 bases; bases with no gene match: 9. The CDR3 sequence is CASSYRDRPLTDTQYF. The DNA of the CDR3 is TGTGCCAGCAGCTACCGGGACAGACCTCTCACAGATACGCAGTATTTT.

The CDR3 reads CASSVSPGVYEQYF. The DNA of the CDR3 is TGTGCCAGCAGCGTCTCCCCAGGGGTTTACGAGCAGTACTTC. The V gene is TRBV14, the J gene TRBJ2-7, with D perhaps TRBD1 (6 bases). CDR3 length equals 14 residues. Germline loops: CDR1 SGHDN, CDR2 FVKESK. Trimming took off 5 bases at V and 4 bases at J, with 15 bases between the two ends.

This sequence joins TRBV5-4 and TRBJ1-2; D is uncertain. Between the trimmed V and J ends, which lost 0 bases and 0 bases, there was a span of 12 bases. This CDR3 contains 16 residues. Germline CDR1 reads SGHNT; CDR2 reads YYREEE (reference sequence). The CDR3 is CASSLELTVANYGYTF. In nucleotides, the CDR3 is TGTGCCAGCAGCTTGGAATTAACAGTCGCTAACTATGGCTACACCTTC.

V is TRBV20-1 and J is TRBJ1-1; a weak D match, TRBD1 (5 bases). Germline V gives CDR1 DFQATT, CDR2 SNEGSKA (reference sequence). CDR3 size: 12 residues. CDR3 bases: TGCGGGGGATTTGATGGGTTCACTGAAGCTTTCTTT. It encodes CGGFDGFTEAFF.

This clonotype came up many times. In DNA, the CDR3 is TGTGCCAGCAGCTTAGCACGGGGATCAAACTATGGCTACACCTTC. Protein: CASSLARGSNYGYTF. V usage is TRBV7-2 and J usage is TRBJ1-2; D is unresolved. The germline gives CDR1 SGHTA, CDR2 FQGNSA. The germline V and J ends were trimmed by 0 bases and 2 bases, with 10 bases remaining between them. The CDR3 extends over 15 amino acids.

Only a few counts were recorded for this clonotype. The chain joins TRBV6-2 or TRBV6-3 to TRBJ2-1, with D uncertain. Between the trimmed V and J ends, which lost 2 bases and 4 bases, there was a span of 6 bases. Germline CDR1 is MNHEY and CDR2 is SVGEGT. The CDR3 totals 13 residues. CDR3 bases: TGTGCCAGCAGTTACGGGGAATACAATGAGCAGTTCTTC. As protein: CASSYGEYNEQFF.

The chain combines TRBV19 with TRBJ2-7, with D tentatively TRBD2 (6 bases). In germline, CDR1 is LNHDA, CDR2 SQIVND (reference sequence). Trimming removed 5 bases from V and 3 bases from J, with 14 bases in between. The CDR3 spans 14 residues. The CDR3 region is CASSEAGTFYEQYF. Here the CDR3 DNA reads TGTGCCAGTAGTGAGGCGGGGACTTTCTACGAGCAGTACTTC.

This rearrangement joins TRBV5-4 to TRBJ2-5, with 8 bases aligning to TRBD1. Looked up from germline, CDR1 is SGHNT and CDR2 is YYREEE (reference sequence). CDR3 length equals 14 residues. With V trimmed by 4 bases and J by 2 bases, 4 bases remained unmatched. Here the CDR3 reads CASSTGQVQETQYF. CDR3 DNA: TGTGCCAGCAGCACGGGACAGGTTCAAGAGACCCAGTACTTC.

This chain joins TRBV11-2 and TRBJ1-5; D perhaps matches TRBD1 (6 bases). Trimming pared 4 bases from V and 6 bases from J, leaving 19 bases between. The germline gives CDR1 SGHAT, CDR2 FQNNGV. This CDR3 is 16 amino acids long. The CDR3 here is CASSSGQKEVGQPQHF. In DNA form, the CDR3 reads TGTGCCAGCAGCTCAGGACAGAAAGAAGTTGGTCAGCCCCAGCATTTT.

Ten or more counts support this clonotype. V usage is TRBV12-3 or TRBV12-4 and J usage is TRBJ1-1; D unresolved. The CDR3 has 13 residues. Trimming removed 2 bases at V and 6 bases at J, with 10 bases between. CDR3 residues: CASSLSGNPEAFF. The CDR3 coding sequence is TGTGCCAGCAGTTTATCAGGTAATCCTGAAGCTTTCTTT.

In its sample, this clonotype was seen once. Since the CDR3 does not end with the conserved phenylalanine or tryptophan, this likely comes from a read error. The DNA is left out, because the CDR3 cannot be placed on it with certainty; the CDR3 is given as TCRdb lists it. The chain carries TRBV12-3 or TRBV12-4 and TRBJ1-2; TRBD1 is taken as the D call from the table, unchecked against the DNA. The CDR3 adds up to 13 amino acids, both ends counted. The CDR3 sequence is CASRRGGSDGYTL.

In its sample, this clonotype was seen many times. The chain employs TRBV7-6 and TRBJ2-7; D ambiguous. Germline loops: CDR1 SGHVS, CDR2 FNYEAQ. The CDR3 has 14 residues. Trimming cost V 4 bases and J 0 bases, with 10 bases left between them. The CDR3 DNA sequence: TGTGCCAGCAGCTCCTCCAGGAGCTCCTACGAGCAGTACTTC. Its protein product is CASSSSRSSYEQYF. The full variable domain, in which reference TRBV7-6 and TRBJ2-7 provide the parts outside the CDR3, is GAGVSQSPRYKVTKRGQDVALRCDPISGHVSLYWYRQALGQGPEFLTYFNYEAQQDKSGLPNDRFSAERPEGSISTLTIQRTEQRDSAMYRCASSSSRSSYEQYFGPGTRLTVT.